This T cell receptor (beta chain) was observed in a study of T cell repertoires in cytomegalovirus infection. Turning to the study itself: Researchers turned to recently identified HLA-C-restricted CMV epitopes as well as well-studied HLA-B-restricted ones.

This clonotype was observed a few times. Its antigen is not identified. This CDR3 spans 17 amino acids. Trimming removed 6 bases at V and 3 bases at J, with 21 bases between. The germline gives CDR1 MNHEY, CDR2 SVGEGT. TCRdb re-derived calls from the reads in MiXCR, one entry per CDR3 protein. Counted here are roughly 990,000 distinct CDR3 sequences, roughly 31% occurring once; the ten biggest clones make up around 15%. The source was cultured CD8+ T cells from PBMCs, collected from culture after CMV antigen stimulation. The V and J genes are TRBV6-2 or TRBV6-3 and TRBJ1-5, with D maybe TRBD1 (5 bases). The sequence was obtained from a human donor in good health (CMV status not recorded). Some clones in this sample may be carry-over from other donors' samples. The CDR3 loop reads CASSLTPGPRTNQPQHF. The CDR3 DNA reads TGTGCCAGCAGCCTCACCCCGGGACCCCGGACCAATCAGCCCCAGCATTTT.